This T cell receptor beta chain is from a study of CD8+ T cells in alopecia areata listed by TCRdb under 2018. Background on the whole study: The treated patients took part in an open-label pilot trial in which moderate-to-severe alopecia areata was treated with oral tofacitinib at 5 to 10 mg twice daily. Patients received tofacitinib for 6 to 18 months and were then followed off drug for 6 months to check for delayed response and recurrence. Disease severity in treated patients was measured with the SALT score, which quantifies the percentage of affected scalp surface area. High-throughput TCRbeta sequencing was used to examine T cell clonal expansion in alopecia areata in both the C3H/HeJ mouse model and human patients. Scalp tissue and sorted CD4+ and CD8+ peripheral blood T cells from patchy and totalis/universalis alopecia areata patients and from healthy controls were covered by human TCRbeta sequencing. Tofacitinib-treated patients had biopsies at baseline and at 4 and 24 weeks of treatment, with a later scalp biopsy in several patients. Clonality in the scalp was compared among normal scalp (n=4), patchy alopecia areata scalp (n=8), and alopecia totalis/universalis scalp (n=8). RNA was obtained with the PAXgene miRNA kit for fixed scalp, the miRNeasy kit for PBMCs, and the RNeasy kit for mouse skin. Amplification of TCRbeta CDR3 regions was done by immunoSEQ multiplex PCR using 35 Vbeta forward primers and 13 Jbeta reverse primers.

As regards this clone: It has no known antigen specificity. No base-level quality is on record; no much larger clone is a single base apart.

Germline trimming: 7 bases from V, 6 bases from J; junction bases outside gene matches: 8. The germline V gene encodes CDR1 SQVTM and CDR2 ANQGSEA. CDR3 length: 14 amino acids, cysteine to phenylalanine. Only the CDR3 portion is preserved as DNA: 42 bases, with reading frame beginning at the first base. Overall results and qualifications from the work: Higher clonality and more expanded CD8+ clones were observed in lesional scalp than in normal scalp, particularly in alopecia totalis/universalis, a finding suggestive of antigenic drive. Scalp clonality and the number of expanded CD8+ clones among the top 100 scalp clones were significantly decreased by tofacitinib. Resident alphabeta T cells in normal human skin are also sequenced, complicating scalp TCR repertoire analysis, unlike mouse skin dominated by gammadelta T cells. Because the treated cohort was small and included a single nonresponder, larger studies are needed to assess links between baseline CD8+ expansion and response. Shared TCR sequences between patients were less evident than in mice, which may be partly attributable to HLA diversity in the patient population. Many expanded lesional clones persisted in scalp and blood during tofacitinib treatment, which may partly explain relapse after stopping treatment.

The time point label, as the study defines it: about 25 weeks on oral tofacitinib. In light of the paper, this sample's treatment or condition label describes: oral pan-JAK inhibitor, 5-10 mg twice daily. Lesional scalp punch biopsies and peripheral blood were obtained from alopecia areata patients. PBMCs were isolated by density centrifugation and stained for CD3, CD4 and CD8, and CD4+ and CD8+ T cells were sorted on a FACSAria. Library method: the immunoSEQ multiplex PCR assay. RNA was extracted from all samples and reverse transcribed into cDNA, which served as template for TCR sequencing. SuperScript III was used for first-strand cDNA synthesis, primed with a 2:1 mix of oligo-dT and random hexamers. A synthetic immune receptor repertoire was used to gauge amplification bias, and whatever bias remained was removed computationally. Turning to the authors' computational methods: Raw reads were preprocessed to remove errors, and CDR3 was defined according to IMGT conventions as the region from the conserved cysteine to phenylalanine. Clonality was calculated as 1 minus Shannon entropy normalized by log2 of the number of productive unique TCRs. CD4 or CD8 identity of scalp clones was inferred by cross-referencing scalp TCRbeta sequences with sorted blood CD4 and CD8 repertoires. TCRdb retrieved this table from immuneACCESS and kept in-frame rearrangements only. Not all clones are present; in checked studies, unresolved V genes account for under half, and no reason is known for the remainder. That table furnishes V, J and clone size, whereas the DNA furnished D and trimming. Across this sample there are about 200,000 clones, with roughly 60% seen only once. Clones ranked in the top ten supply 5% to 6% of the sample.

The specimen was CD4+ T cells sorted from blood, collected at week 24, from a patient treated with tofacitinib. The source of this sequence is a human donor with alopecia areata. The sequence joins TRBV29-1 to TRBJ2-7; TRBD2 matches 14 bases in the middle. CDR3 sequence: CSAGTSGRASEQYF. The sequence in DNA is TGCAGCGCCGGGACTAGCGGGAGAGCCTCCGAGCAGTACTTC.